The clone carrying this TCR beta chain showed up just a few times. The antigen remains undetermined. The sample originates from a study of T cell repertoires in cytomegalovirus infection. Study background: Recently identified HLA-C-restricted CMV epitopes and well-studied HLA-B-restricted CMV epitopes were used by the study.

The germline V and J ends were trimmed by 0 bases and 3 bases, with 12 bases remaining between them. The CDR3 runs to 15 residues. CDR1 is MGHRA and CDR2 is YSYEKL in the germline V gene. TCRdb reprocessed the reads with MiXCR, giving one entry per CDR3 protein. The sample has roughly 100,000 distinct CDR3 sequences, roughly two fifths seen once; the top ten hold about 76%. Study outcomes and limitations: The ex vivo response showed dominance by HLA-C-restricted CMV-specific TCR beta clonotypes.

Sequenced material: CD8+ T cells from cultured PBMCs, taken from culture after CMV antigen stimulation. V usage is TRBV4-1 and J usage is TRBJ2-7; tentatively, D is TRBD1 (5 bases). This TCR came from a human donor in good health (CMV status not recorded). Some clones in this sample may be carry-over from other donors' samples. This CDR3 reads CASSQDRGRDYEQYF. The CDR3 DNA follows: TGCGCCAGCAGCCAAGACCGTGGCAGGGACTACGAGCAGTACTTC.